A selection of T cell receptor beta chains follows, all from one sample in a study of siplizumab effects on memory and regulatory T cells. Produced via immunoSEQ multiplex PCR; TCRdb's table is partial and in-frame only. The sample yields approximately 84,000 clones, over 90% seen once. Specimen: CD8+ T cells sorted from blood. The source is a human donor in good health. The CDR3 runs from the conserved cysteine through the conserved F or W. The D gene is left open where the match is weak. Size values are once, few and many counts, or a class for expanded clones, and some rows have none.

size	V	J	D	DNA	CDR3
.	TRBV19	TRBJ2-2	TRBD2	TGTGCCAGTAGTATTAGCGGGAGAACCACCGGGGAGCTGTTTTTT	CASSISGRTTGELFF
.	TRBV7-6	TRBJ1-2	.	TGTGCCAGCAGCCCCCCGGGGTCGAACCCTAACTATGGCTACACCTTC	CASSPPGSNPNYGYTF
.	TRBV11-3	TRBJ2-1	TRBD2	TGTGCCAGCAGCCCCCCGACTAGCGGGAGTCGCAATGAGCAGTTCTTC	CASSPPTSGSRNEQFF
.	TRBV19	TRBJ1-2	TRBD1	TGTGCCAGTTCGGACCGGGACAGGGGGCCACTCGGAGGCTACACCTTC	CASSDRDRGPLGGYTF
.	TRBV19	TRBJ1-1	TRBD1	TGTGCCAGTCTCCGCAGGGGGTATATGAACACTGAAGCTTTCTTT	CASLRRGYMNTEAFF
.	TRBV19	TRBJ2-1	.	TGTGCCAGTAGTATCGGCCAACAGGTCTGGGAGCAGTTCTTC	CASSIGQQVWEQFF
.	TRBV7-9	TRBJ2-2	TRBD2	TGTGCCAGCAGCGTCGTCGGGTGGGAGGGCCTAGACGGGGAGCTGTTTTTT	CASSVVGWEGLDGELFF
once	TRBV27	TRBJ1-1	.	TGTGCCAGCAGTCTTGGACAGAACACTGAAGCTTTCTTT	CASSLGQNTEAFF
.	TRBV6-6	TRBJ2-5	.	TGTGCTAGCGAGTACCAAGAGACCCAGTACTTC	CASEYQETQYF
.	TRBV30	TRBJ2-7	TRBD1	TGTGCCTGGAGTGAGGGACAGGGAAGAAACGAGCAGTACTTC	CAWSEGQGRNEQYF
.	TRBV7-8	TRBJ1-2	TRBD1	TGTGCCAGCAGCCGACAGGGAGAATATGTAGACTATGGCTACACCTTC	CASSRQGEYVDYGYTF
.	TRBV28	TRBJ1-3	.	TGTGCCAGCAGAGAAAGCTCTGGAAACACCATATATTTT	CASRESSGNTIYF
.	TRBV4-1	TRBJ1-4	.	TGCGCCAGCAGCCAAGAGTCCGCTGAGGGTGAAAAACTGTTTTTT	CASSQESAEGEKLFF
.	TRBV29-1	TRBJ2-7	.	TGCAGCGTTGAAAAGGACGGGACCTACGAGCAGTACTTC	CSVEKDGTYEQYF
.	TRBV19	TRBJ1-5	.	TGTGCCAGTAGTATAGATTTCCCTGGGGAGCAGCCCCAGCATTTT	CASSIDFPGEQPQHF
once	TRBV7-8	TRBJ1-5	.	TGTGCCAGCAGCTTAGGGGTAGGCTATCAGCCCCAGCATTTT	CASSLGVGYQPQHF
.	TRBV7-6	TRBJ2-5	.	TGTGCCAGCAGCTTAGCGATGACAGGACAAGAGACCCAGTACTTC	CASSLAMTGQETQYF